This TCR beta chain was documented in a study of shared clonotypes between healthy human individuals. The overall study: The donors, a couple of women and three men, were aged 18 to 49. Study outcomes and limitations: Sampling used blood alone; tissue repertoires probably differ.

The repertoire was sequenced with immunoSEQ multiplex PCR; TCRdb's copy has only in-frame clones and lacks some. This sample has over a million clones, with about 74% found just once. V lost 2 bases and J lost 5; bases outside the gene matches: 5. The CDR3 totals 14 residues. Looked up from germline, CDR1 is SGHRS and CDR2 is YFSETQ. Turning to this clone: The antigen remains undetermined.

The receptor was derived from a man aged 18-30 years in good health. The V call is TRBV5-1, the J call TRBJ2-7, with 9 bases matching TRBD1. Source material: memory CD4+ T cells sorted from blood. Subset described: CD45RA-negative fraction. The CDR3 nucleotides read TGCGCCAGCAGCTTTACAGGGGGCATAGACGAGCAGTACTTC. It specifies CASSFTGGIDEQYF.